This T cell receptor beta chain was recovered during a study of cytomegalovirus exposure and HLA in healthy donors. General study results and limits: Overall, approximately 180 TCR beta chains were annotated as cytomegalovirus-associated. With high specificity and sensitivity, the classifier reportedly diagnosed cytomegalovirus status.

While the first cohort had over 650 subjects, the donors belonged to the separate validation cohort of fewer than 150 subjects. Assay: immunoSEQ multiplex PCR; the TCRdb copy retains only in-frame clones and omits some. The sample consists of a few hundred thousand clones, 88% of them appearing once. The ends were cut back, 3 bases at V and 4 bases at J, with 10 bases in the middle. The CDR3 loop spans 13 amino acids. CDR1 LNHDA and CDR2 SQIVND come from the germline V gene (reference sequence). As for this clone: Antigen: not known.

The chain employs TRBV19 and TRBJ2-7; possibly TRBD2 for D (5 bases). The TCR originated in a woman between 18 and 29 years old in good health and CMV-seronegative. Sample: PBMCs. CDR3 protein: CASSIGGGYEQYF. The CDR3 coding sequence is TGTGCCAGTAGTATTGGCGGCGGGTACGAGCAGTACTTC.